This is a list of T cell receptor beta chains from one sample in a study of blood T cells in healthy people across ages. TCRdb reanalysed the 5' RACE reads using MiXCR and keeps one entry per CDR3 protein. The sample holds about 1.1 million distinct CDR3 sequences, 35% to 45% seen once. The source material was blood. All receptors derive from a man between 18 and 35 years old in good health. Each CDR3 is given with its conserved first and last residue. The D gene is left open where the match is weak. Size tells how often a clone was seen (once, few, many) or the class of an expanded clone, and some rows leave it out.

d_call clone_size j_call v_call cdr3_length cdr3_nt cdr3_aa
- - TRBJ1-1 TRBV12-3/TRBV12-4 13 TGTGCCAGCAGTACTTTGGGGAACACTGAAGCTTTCTTT CASSTLGNTEAFF
TRBD1 few TRBJ2-3 TRBV4-1 16 TGCGCCAGCAGCCAACACTTGGGACAGCCTACAGATACGCAGTATTTT CASSQHLGQPTDTQYF
- - TRBJ1-1 TRBV10-3 14 TGTGCCATCGGAGGTCGCGGAGCGAACACTGAAGCTTTCTTT CAIGGRGANTEAFF
- few TRBJ1-5 TRBV20-1 12 TGCAGTGCTTGCAGGTTAGGGCAGCCCCAGCATTTT CSACRLGQPQHF
- many TRBJ2-1 TRBV7-2 15 TGTGCCAGCAGCTTAGTACAGGGAGTGAACAATGAGCAGTTCTTC CASSLVQGVNNEQFF
TRBD1 - TRBJ1-2 TRBV5-1 15 TGCGCCAGCAGCAACGGGACAGGGCCAGGCTATGGCTACACCTTC CASSNGTGPGYGYTF
- - TRBJ1-1 TRBV12-5 13 TGTGCTAGTGGTTTGGAACCGAACACTGAAGCTTTCTTT CASGLEPNTEAFF
- - TRBJ1-2 TRBV2 15 TGTGCCAGCAGTGAAAGTGGCCTTTCCAACTATGGCTACACCTTC CASSESGLSNYGYTF
- few TRBJ2-1 TRBV4-1 16 TGCGCCAGCAGCCCCACACGTGGGATTAGGGTCGATGAGCAGTTCTTC CASSPTRGIRVDEQFF
- - TRBJ2-7 TRBV6-6 13 TGTGCCAGCGGGGAGGGGGGCCTATACGAGCAGTACTTC CASGEGGLYEQYF
- - TRBJ2-4 TRBV12-3/TRBV12-4 16 TGTGCCAGCAGTTTGGGAGGGGGCGCTTTATATCAGGAGCAGTACTTC CASSLGGGALYQEQYF
- - TRBJ2-1 TRBV12-3/TRBV12-4 13 TGTGCCAGCACCCCGGGGCCCCGCAATGAGCAGTTCTTC CASTPGPRNEQFF
- few TRBJ1-1 TRBV6-1 12 TGTGCCAGCAGTGAAAGTGGCTATGAAGCTTTCTTT CASSESGYEAFF
- - TRBJ1-5 TRBV4-1 17 TGCGCCAGCAGCCCGCGACATCCGAGAGGCTACCATCAGCCCCAGCATTTT CASSPRHPRGYHQPQHF
- - TRBJ1-5 TRBV6-6 16 TGTGCCAGCAGTTACCCGGCCCGGCGGGGCAATCAGCCCCAGCATTTT CASSYPARRGNQPQHF
TRBD1 - TRBJ2-7 TRBV12-5 19 TGTGCTAGTGGTTTGGTCGGTCAACAGGGACAGCAAAATTACTACGAGCAGTACTTC CASGLVGQQGQQNYYEQYF
TRBD2 - TRBJ2-1 TRBV11-2 14 TGTGCCAGCAGCTTAGCACCCGGGAGGAAGGAGCAGTTCTTC CASSLAPGRKEQFF
TRBD1 few TRBJ1-1 TRBV6-5 14 TGTGCCAGCAACCCGACAGGGTCGAACACTGAAGCTTTCTTT CASNPTGSNTEAFF